This TCR beta chain emerged from a study of regulatory T cells in long-lasting Graves disease. Study overall: Persistence in Graves' disease required over 5 years of antithyroid drugs plus positive TSH receptor antibodies. Findings and limits, study-wide: Gene preferences differed: TRBV28, TRBJ1-2, TRBJ2-5 in persistent cases. The TCR repertoire of persistent Graves' patients was less diverse than that of newly diagnosed ones.

Documented time point: persistent/refractory GD, antithyroid drugs over 5 years with positive TRAb. PBMC RNA was the source of the TCR library. In building TCR beta libraries, iRepertoire HTBI primers were used together with Arm-PCR of CDR3 regions. MiXCR, run by TCRdb on the multiplex PCR reads, gives a single entry per CDR3 protein. Here the sample spans 400,000 to 500,000 distinct CDR3 sequences, around a fifth being singletons. The CDR3 is 23 residues long. Trimming at V came to 1 base and at J to 0 bases, leaving 20 bases not matched to a gene. Germline V gene lookup returns CDR1 MDHEN and CDR2 SYDVKM. Turning to this clonotype: Its antigen is not known.

The V gene is TRBV28, the J gene TRBJ2-1; 11 bases agree with TRBD1. The source is a female donor with Graves disease. The sample consisted of peripheral blood mononuclear cells (PBMCs), taken when the disease was refractory, from a patient treated with antithyroid drugs. The DNA of the CDR3 is TGTGCCAGCAGTTTATACCGGGACAGGGGGGTCTGGGCGCGGGAGAGCTCCTACAATGAGCAGTTCTTC. It yields the protein CASSLYRDRGVWARESSYNEQFF.